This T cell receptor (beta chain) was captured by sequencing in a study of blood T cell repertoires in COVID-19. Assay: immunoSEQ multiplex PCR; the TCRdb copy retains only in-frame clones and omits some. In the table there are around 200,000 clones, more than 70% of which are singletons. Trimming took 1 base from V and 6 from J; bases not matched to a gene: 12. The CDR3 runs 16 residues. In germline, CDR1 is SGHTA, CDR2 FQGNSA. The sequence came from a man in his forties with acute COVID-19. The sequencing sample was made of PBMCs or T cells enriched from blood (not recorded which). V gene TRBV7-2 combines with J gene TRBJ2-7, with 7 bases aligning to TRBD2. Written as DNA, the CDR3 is TGTGCCAGCAGCTTAGACCCCCAGACTAGCCGGGTCGAGCAGTACTTC. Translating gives CASSLDPQTSRVEQYF.